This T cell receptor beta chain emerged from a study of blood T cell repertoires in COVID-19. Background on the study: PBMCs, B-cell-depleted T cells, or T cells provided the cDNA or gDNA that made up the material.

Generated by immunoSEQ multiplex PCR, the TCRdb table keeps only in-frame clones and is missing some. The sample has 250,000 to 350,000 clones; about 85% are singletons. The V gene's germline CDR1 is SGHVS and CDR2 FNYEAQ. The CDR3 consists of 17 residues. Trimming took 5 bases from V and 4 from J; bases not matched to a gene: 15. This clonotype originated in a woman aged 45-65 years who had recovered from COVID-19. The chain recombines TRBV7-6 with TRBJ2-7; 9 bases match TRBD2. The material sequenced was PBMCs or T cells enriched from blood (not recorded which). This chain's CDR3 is CASSVRGDLAGIYEQYF. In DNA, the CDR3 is TGTGCCAGCAGCGTTAGAGGCGATCTAGCGGGGATTTACGAGCAGTACTTC. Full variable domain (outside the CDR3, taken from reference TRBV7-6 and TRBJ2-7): GAGVSQSPRYKVTKRGQDVALRCDPISGHVSLYWYRQALGQGPEFLTYFNYEAQQDKSGLPNDRFSAERPEGSISTLTIQRTEQRDSAMYRCASSVRGDLAGIYEQYFGPGTRLTVT.